The T cell receptor beta chain under discussion was sequenced for a study of T cell responses to AZD1222 COVID-19 vaccine. This clone came up once. Its antigen is not identified. The J segment lost 7 bases and the V segment lost 2 bases, leaving 8 bases of the junction unmatched. The CDR3 spans 15 residues. Germline values: CDR1 SGHRS, CDR2 YFSETQ. Study-wide points: Baseline seropositivity characterized only six or seven AZD1222 recipients.

TCRdb keeps only in-frame clones here, not all; method: immunoSEQ multiplex PCR. The repertoire holds more than 95,000 clones, with 91% as singletons. This receptor was identified in an adult in good health. The sequencing used peripheral blood, collected on day 0 of AZD1222 vaccination. The J gene is TRBJ2-1, the V gene TRBV5-1; 8 bases are a match to TRBD2. The CDR3: CASSLAGAGGNEQFF. CDR3 coding DNA: TGCGCCAGCAGCTTAGCGGGAGCTGGAGGGAATGAGCAGTTCTTC.